This T cell receptor (beta chain) emerged from a study of T cell responses to AZD1222 COVID-19 vaccine. Study-wide results and caveats: Most donors were white British and more were female, and clonal diversity was possibly underestimated. Unmutated regions of variants are reportedly targeted by nearly half of spike-specific TCRs.

Concerning this clone: Its antigen is not identified.

Profiling relied on immunoSEQ multiplex PCR, and the TCRdb table lists in-frame clones only, not all of them. This table has approximately 73,000 clones, 84% appearing once. CDR3 length equals 16 residues. Trimming cost V 4 bases and J 2 bases, with 15 bases left between them. From germline, CDR1 is SEHNR and CDR2 FQNEAQ (reference sequence). The rearrangement links TRBV7-9 to TRBJ1-3; no clear D. This sequence originates from an adult in good health. The sample was peripheral blood, taken on day 0 of AZD1222 vaccination. The CDR3 loop reads CASSYTTQHAGNTIYF. The CDR3 nucleotides are TGTGCCAGCAGCTATACCACACAGCACGCTGGAAACACCATATATTTT.